This T cell receptor (beta chain) was obtained from a study of identical twins. Study-wide results and caveats: Out-of-frame sharing of TCR alpha in monozygotic twins was underestimated by models. Whereas memory repertoires showed no such difference, abundant cord blood beta clonotypes carried fewer insertions. Zero-insertion results could be subject to partial confounding by invariant MAIT and iNKT cells.

The cDNA had a unique molecular identifier and a template-switch universal primer site. TCRdb ran MiXCR on the 5' RACE reads and lists one entry per CDR3 protein. The top ten clones hold approximately 12% of a sample with 350,000 to 450,000 distinct CDR3 sequences, roughly 18% of them seen once. The trim removed 1 base at V and 5 bases at J, leaving 2 bases unmatched. In germline, CDR1 is DFQATT, CDR2 SNEGSKA (reference sequence). The CDR3 consists of 13 residues. This clonotype appeared many times. Its specificity is not known. This TCR came from a man aged 45-65 years in good health. This chain uses TRBV20-1 with TRBJ1-2; TRBD1 aligns across 9 bases. Sequenced sample: naive T cells sorted from blood. CDR3 DNA sequence: TGCAGTGCTAGAGTGGGGACAGGGTATGGCTACACCTTC. Its translation is CSARVGTGYGYTF.